The clone carrying this T cell receptor (beta chain) was detected ten times or more. Sample time point: newly diagnosed GD, antithyroid drugs for less than 3 months. Extracted PBMC RNA gave rise to the TCR library. This entry comes from a study of regulatory T cells in long-lasting Graves disease. Assembly of TCR beta libraries relied on iRepertoire HTBI primers together with Arm-PCR of CDR3 regions. TCRdb itself ran the multiplex PCR reads through MiXCR, one entry per CDR3 protein. Counted here are some 250,000 distinct CDR3 sequences, approximately 20% occurring once; the ten biggest clones make up approximately 15%. The same data also went into a second study, on T cells in Graves' hyperthyroidism and ophthalmopathy.

Material: peripheral blood mononuclear cells (PBMCs), obtained at new diagnosis, from a patient treated with antithyroid drugs. The sequence came from a woman aged 25 to 39 with Graves disease.

CDR3 sequence reads: CASSLGLGSTDTQYF. CDR3 DNA sequence: TGTGCCAGCAGCTTAGGACTGGGAAGTACAGATACGCAGTATTTT. The chain has TRBV7-2 and TRBJ2-3; D call uncertain. The CDR3 extends over 15 amino acids. V was shortened by 1 base and J by 3 bases, with 11 bases between the two germline ends. Germline V gene sequence: CDR1 SGHTA, CDR2 FQGNSA.